This TCR beta chain was sequenced in a study of blood T cell repertoires in COVID-19. Study details: T cells, B-cell-depleted T cells, or PBMCs supplied cDNA or gDNA.

V was pared by 3 bases and J by 5 bases, with 4 bases of the junction left unmatched. CDR1 MRHNA and CDR2 SNTAGT come from the germline V gene. The CDR3 covers 14 residues. Libraries were prepared by immunoSEQ multiplex PCR; TCRdb keeps only in-frame clonotypes and omits some of them. Of fewer than 300,000 clones in the sample, less than 85% are singletons; the top ten hold more than 1.1%. Sequencing was done on a sample of peripheral blood. The chain recombines TRBV6-4 with TRBJ2-1; 7 bases fit TRBD2. This sequence originates from a human donor with COVID-19, enrolled during active disease. The donor label of this sample is uncertain. The CDR3 here is CASSEGRENNEQFF. CDR3 nucleotide sequence: TGTGCCAGCAGTGAGGGGCGGGAGAACAATGAGCAGTTCTTC.